The following is a T cell receptor (beta chain) sequence with its context. The assay was immunoSEQ multiplex PCR, and TCRdb's table has in-frame clones only and misses some. This sample has about 200,000 clones; roughly 85% occur once, and the top ten carry less than 7%. The CDR3 has 14 residues. Germline CDR1 SQVTM, CDR2 ANQGSEA. Deletions cut 4 bases from V and 5 bases from J, with 14 bases between. The data originate from a study of cytomegalovirus exposure and HLA in healthy donors. This receptor was obtained from a woman aged 18 to 35 in good health and CMV-seronegative. This chain connects TRBV29-1 to TRBJ2-2, with a possible D match to TRBD1 (6 bases). The source material was PBMCs. The CDR3 DNA reads as TGCAGCGTTGGGTGGCAGGGGAGTACCGGGGAGCTGTTTTTT. The encoded protein is CSVGWQGSTGELFF.